The sequence of this T cell receptor beta chain was determined in a study of cytomegalovirus exposure and HLA in healthy donors. Germline-derived CDR1 and CDR2 are SGHRS and YFSETQ. After removal of 0 bases from V and 2 bases from J, the junction contained 5 bases not matched to a gene. The CDR3 is 15 amino acids. Use of 60 Vbeta and 13 Jbeta primers characterized the PCR. TCRdb's table, derived via immunoSEQ multiplex PCR, lists solely in-frame clones and lacks some. The listing contains more than 55,000 clones. This clonotype originated in a woman between 40 and 50 years old in good health and CMV-seropositive. Input material: PBMCs. The V call is TRBV5-1, the J call TRBJ2-7; 7 bases map to TRBD1. Here the CDR3 DNA reads TGCGCCAGCAGCTTGGGCGACAGGGTAACCTACGAGCAGTACTTC. As protein: CASSLGDRVTYEQYF.